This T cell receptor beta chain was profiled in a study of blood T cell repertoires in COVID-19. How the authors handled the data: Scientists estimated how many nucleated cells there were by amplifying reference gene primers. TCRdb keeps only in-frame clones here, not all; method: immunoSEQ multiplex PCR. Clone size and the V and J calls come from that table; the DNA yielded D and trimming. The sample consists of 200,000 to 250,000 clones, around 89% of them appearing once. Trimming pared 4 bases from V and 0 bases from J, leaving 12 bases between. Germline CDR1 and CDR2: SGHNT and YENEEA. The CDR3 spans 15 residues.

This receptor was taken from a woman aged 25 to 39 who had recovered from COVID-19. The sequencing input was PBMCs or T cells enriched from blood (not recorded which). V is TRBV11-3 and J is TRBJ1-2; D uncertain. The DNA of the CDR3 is TGTGCCAGCAGCTCCTACAAACAGACTAACTATGGCTACACCTTC. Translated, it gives CASSSYKQTNYGYTF.